This passage covers 20 T cell receptor beta chains from one sample sequenced in a study of Graves' ophthalmopathy and Graves' hyperthyroidism. The sequenced template was RNA, covering the TCR beta CDR3 region. Second-round multiplex PCR came after first-round RT-PCR with HTBI primers. One entry per CDR3 protein, called by TCRdb with MiXCR from the multiplex PCR reads. This table has under 800,000 distinct CDR3 sequences, around a fifth appearing once. Sequencing input: peripheral blood. Receptors were obtained from a woman in her late teens or twenties with stable Graves' hyperthyroidism. Some clones in this sample may be carry-over from other donors' samples.

This clonotype was recorded at least ten times. DNA for the CDR3: TGTGCCACCAGCAGAGGGGGCACCCAAGAGACCCAGTACTTC. Translating it yields CATSRGGTQETQYF. The chain combines TRBV15 with TRBJ2-5; possible D gene TRBD1, 5 bases. The germline gives CDR1 LNHNV, CDR2 YYDKDF (reference sequence). V was pared by 1 base and J by 1 base, with 7 bases between. This CDR3 has 14 amino acids.

This clonotype appeared a single time. This sequence joins TRBV12-3 or TRBV12-4 and TRBJ2-5, with TRBD1 identical over 11 bases. Unmatched junction bases numbered 8, after V lost 6 bases and J lost 2 bases. This CDR3 contains 16 residues. The CDR3 DNA follows: TGTGCCAGCAGCTGGACAGGGGGCGCGGAGCAAGAGACCCAGTACTTC. This translates into CASSWTGGAEQETQYF.

This clonotype was seen repeatedly, ten times or more. The chain combines TRBV12-3 or TRBV12-4 with TRBJ2-7; either TRBD1 or TRBD2 may supply D (5 bases each). V was clipped by 6 bases and J by 2 bases, with 14 bases between them. CDR3 length: 14 residues. In DNA form, the CDR3 reads TGTGCCAGCAGCTCTGTGGGGGAAACCTACGAGCAGTACTTC. This gives the protein CASSSVGETYEQYF.

This clonotype was counted between two and nine times. The chain is built from TRBV28 and TRBJ2-2; 8 bases are a match to TRBD1. V shed 5 bases, J shed 4 bases, and the junction held 6 bases outside the gene matches. Germline CDR1 is MDHEN and CDR2 is SYDVKM. The CDR3 loop spans 15 amino acids. CDR3 residues: CASSPGQVITGELFF. The CDR3 DNA reads as TGTGCCAGCAGTCCGGGACAGGTTATCACCGGGGAGCTGTTTTTT.

This clonotype came up a few times. The gene calls are TRBV4-1 and TRBJ1-2; D remains ambiguous. Trimming took 1 base from V and 4 from J, leaving 19 bases between them. The CDR3 length is 17 residues. Germline CDR1 is MGHRA and CDR2 is YSYEKL. The CDR3 here is CASSQGSATERAYGYTF. CDR3 DNA sequence: TGCGCCAGCAGCCAAGGGTCCGCGACCGAAAGAGCCTATGGCTACACCTTC.

The sample holds many counts of this clonotype. The V gene is TRBV12-3 or TRBV12-4, the J gene TRBJ1-1; tentatively, D is TRBD1 (5 bases). The CDR3 is 11 amino acids. Trimming pared 6 bases from V and 11 bases from J, leaving 13 bases between. As DNA, the CDR3 is TGTGCCAGCAGCCAAACAGGATTGGCTTTCTTT. As protein: CASSQTGLAFF.

This chain uses TRBV6-2 or TRBV6-3 with TRBJ1-2; D not resolved. Between the trimmed V and J ends, which lost 6 bases and 4 bases, there was a span of 15 bases. Germline loops: CDR1 MNHEY, CDR2 SVGEGT. CDR3 length: 14 amino acids. CDR3 DNA: TGTGCCAGCAGCCAGCCAGGCCGGGGCTATGGCTACACCTTC. Translating gives CASSQPGRGYGYTF.

This clonotype appeared many times. The V call is TRBV7-2, the J call TRBJ2-5, with 8 bases aligning to TRBD1. Trimming took 4 bases from V and 5 from J; bases not matched to a gene: 6. The germline V gene has CDR1 SGHTA and CDR2 FQGNSA. The CDR3 has 14 amino acids. The CDR3 region has the DNA TGTGCCAGCAGCTATCAGGGGGCGGTGGAGACCCAGTACTTC. This gives the protein CASSYQGAVETQYF.

This clonotype occurred a few times. The rearrangement links TRBV6-1 to TRBJ1-2; TRBD1 aligns across 10 bases. Losses at the gene ends were 10 bases for V and 4 bases for J; bases not matched to a gene: 9. Germline V CDR1 and CDR2: MNHNS, SASEGT. The CDR3 spans 14 residues. CDR3 loop: CATSRDRGAYGYTF. Written as DNA, the CDR3 is TGTGCCACCTCCCGGGACAGGGGAGCCTATGGCTACACCTTC.

This clonotype was seen at least ten times. The chain combines TRBV19 with TRBJ2-2, with D possibly TRBD2 on 5 matching bases. The CDR3 has 11 residues. V was pared by 11 bases and J by 7 bases, with 11 bases between. Germline V gene data show CDR1 as LNHDA and CDR2 as SQIVND (reference sequence). Here the CDR3 DNA reads TGTGCCGCAGGAGGTATCGGGGAGCTGTTTTTT. This gives the protein CAAGGIGELFF.

The chain uses TRBV7-6 and TRBJ1-2, with TRBD1 identical over 8 bases. Germline V gene sequence: CDR1 SGHVS, CDR2 FNYEAQ. The ends lost 4 bases at V and 4 bases at J; junction bases unmatched: 8. This CDR3 comprises 15 residues. This CDR3 reads CASSSGAGGIYGYTF. CDR3 DNA sequence: TGTGCCAGCAGCTCTGGCGCAGGGGGCATCTATGGCTACACCTTC.

In this sample, this clonotype turned up many times. The rearrangement joins TRBV20-1 to TRBJ1-1, with D unresolved. V was clipped by 0 bases and J by 6 bases, with 8 bases between them. The CDR3 length is 12 residues. Germline values: CDR1 DFQATT, CDR2 SNEGSKA (reference sequence). The CDR3 protein is CSARDVTPEAFF. The CDR3 coding sequence is TGCAGTGCTAGAGATGTAACACCTGAAGCTTTCTTT.

This clonotype was recorded at least ten times. The genes are TRBV7-3 and TRBJ1-6; D gene uncertain. This CDR3 region has 15 residues. Germline V gives CDR1 SGHTA, CDR2 FQGTGA. V was trimmed by 5 bases and J by 6 bases, leaving 14 bases between them. The CDR3 spells CASSLQGGGNSPLHF. CDR3 DNA: TGTGCCAGCAGCCTGCAAGGAGGAGGTAATTCACCCCTCCACTTT.

This clonotype was counted a few times. This chain connects TRBV18 to TRBJ1-5; unclear D gene. The CDR3 extends over 16 amino acids. The V gene's germline CDR1 is KGHSH and CDR2 LQKENI. V lost 3 bases and J lost 0, with 12 bases in between. CDR3 region: CASSPLPAYSNQPQHF. CDR3 nucleotide sequence: TGTGCCAGCTCACCTCTCCCGGCTTATAGCAATCAGCCCCAGCATTTT.

This clonotype appeared many times. The V gene is TRBV20-1, the J gene TRBJ2-5; D is unclear. The V end lost 4 bases, the J end lost 0 bases, and 9 bases lay between the germline ends. The CDR3 extends over 13 amino acids. Germline-derived CDR1 and CDR2 are DFQATT and SNEGSKA (reference sequence). The CDR3 coding sequence is TGCAGTGCTACAGGCAGCTACCAAGAGACCCAGTACTTC. Translating it yields CSATGSYQETQYF.

This clonotype was seen a handful of times. V usage is TRBV7-3 and J usage is TRBJ2-7, with 9 bases aligning to TRBD1. Germline V gene data show CDR1 as SGHTA and CDR2 as FQGTGA. After removal of 5 bases from V and 5 bases from J, the junction contained 10 bases not matched to a gene. The length of the CDR3 is 15 residues. As DNA, the CDR3 is TGTGCCAGCAGCCTCACAGGGGGCGCTTCCCACGAGCAGTACTTC. Translated: CASSLTGGASHEQYF. The variable domain in full, with the rest retrieved from reference TRBV7-3 and TRBJ2-7, is GAGVSQTPSNKVTEKGKYVELRCDPISGHTALYWYRQSLGQGPEFLIYFQGTGAADDSGLPNDRFFAVRPEGSVSTLKIQRTERGDSAVYLCASSLTGGASHEQYFGPGTRLTVT.

This clonotype was counted only a few times. The J gene is TRBJ1-6, the V gene TRBV3-1; possible D gene TRBD1, 5 bases. Trimming stripped 5 bases from V and 6 bases from J, with 14 bases between. This CDR3 is 15 amino acids long. Germline V gene sequence: CDR1 LGHDT, CDR2 YNNKEL (reference sequence). The CDR3 protein is CASSRDGGGNSPLHF. CDR3 sequence (DNA): TGTGCCAGCAGCAGGGATGGGGGGGGTAATTCACCCCTCCACTTT.

This rearrangement joins TRBV19 to TRBJ1-2, with D tentatively TRBD1 (5 bases). The CDR3 totals 14 residues. Trimming left V 7 bases short and J 8 bases short, with 20 bases between. Germline CDR1 is LNHDA and CDR2 is SQIVND (reference sequence). For the CDR3, the DNA is TGTGCCAGTACCTTATCGTTGCGGGACGCCGGCTACACCTTC. It encodes CASTLSLRDAGYTF.

This clonotype appeared many times. The rearrangement uses TRBV12-3 or TRBV12-4 and TRBJ2-5; 12 nucleotides agree with TRBD1. The CDR3 spans 15 residues. Trimming cost V 6 bases and J 9 bases; bases outside gene matches: 11. This chain's CDR3 is CASRTGTGGRWAQYF. As DNA, the CDR3 is TGTGCCAGCAGAACCGGGACAGGGGGCCGTTGGGCCCAGTACTTC.

In this sample, this clonotype turned up many times. J is TRBJ2-5 and V is TRBV12-3 or TRBV12-4, with 11 positions matching TRBD1. There are 17 residues in the CDR3. J lost 1 base, V lost 5 bases, and 9 bases had no gene match. CDR3 sequence: CASSPGQGARGQETQYF. The CDR3 DNA reads TGTGCCAGCAGTCCCGGACAGGGGGCGCGGGGCCAAGAGACCCAGTACTTC.